These 16 T cell receptor beta chains share one sample of origin, sequenced in a study of response to subunit inactivated influenza vaccine. TCRdb reanalysed the RT-PCR reads using MiXCR and keeps one entry per CDR3 protein. The data contain 600,000 to 850,000 distinct CDR3 sequences, around 15% of them seen just once; the ten biggest clones take up less than 9%. Sequencing used PBMCs from blood, obtained 14 to 15 days before vaccination. These receptors were taken from a man in his fifties or sixties who received an inactivated influenza vaccine.

The chain has TRBV28 and TRBJ2-7; 16 nucleotides align to TRBD2. Germline V CDR1 and CDR2: MDHEN, SYDVKM. The CDR3 totals 18 residues. V shed 6 bases, J shed 0 bases, and the junction held 8 bases outside the gene matches. The CDR3 is CASSQPGLAGGSSYEQYF. The CDR3, as DNA: TGTGCCAGCAGCCAACCGGGACTAGCGGGGGGGTCCTCCTACGAGCAGTACTTC.

The table lists this clonotype with many counts. The V gene is TRBV7-2, the J gene TRBJ2-3; 10 bases align to TRBD2. Per germline, CDR1 SGHTA and CDR2 FQGNSA. The CDR3 contains 17 residues. Trimming removed 2 bases from V and 2 bases from J; junction bases left unmatched: 7. For the CDR3, the DNA is TGTGCCAGCAGCTTATATTGGGGACTAGCGACCACAGATACGCAGTATTTT. Translated: CASSLYWGLATTDTQYF.

This clonotype was counted only a few times. The chain uses TRBV7-9 and TRBJ2-7, with 8 bases matching TRBD1. CDR3 length equals 17 residues. The J segment lost 2 bases and the V segment lost 5 bases, leaving 14 bases of the junction unmatched. Germline CDR1 SEHNR, CDR2 FQNEAQ (reference sequence). DNA of the CDR3: TGTGCCAGCAGCCCGAGACCCGGACAGGGTAGAGCCTACGAGCAGTACTTC. Translated, it gives CASSPRPGQGRAYEQYF.

A few counts support this clonotype. The V and J genes are TRBV4-1 and TRBJ2-7, with D perhaps assigned TRBD1 or TRBD2 (5 bases each). The V end lost 0 bases, the J end lost 3 bases, and 15 bases lay between the germline ends. In germline, CDR1 is MGHRA, CDR2 YSYEKL. The CDR3 has 16 amino acids. The CDR3 DNA is TGCGCCAGCAGCCAAGATAAGTCAGGGAGTTACTACGAGCAGTACTTC. Its translation: CASSQDKSGSYYEQYF.

The chain employs TRBV7-2 and TRBJ1-5, with D hard to call. This CDR3 comprises 17 residues. The germline V gene has CDR1 SGHTA and CDR2 FQGNSA. Between the trimmed V and J ends, which lost 0 bases and 0 bases, there was a span of 12 bases. CDR3 region: CASSLAGNTYSNQPQHF. The CDR3 DNA reads as TGTGCCAGCAGCTTAGCCGGTAACACCTATAGCAATCAGCCCCAGCATTTT.

This clonotype turned up a few times. The chain carries TRBV6-2 or TRBV6-3 and TRBJ1-1; D gene unclear. Between the trimmed V and J ends, which lost 2 bases and 4 bases, there was a span of 11 bases. The CDR3 covers 14 residues. From germline, CDR1 is MNHEY and CDR2 SVGEGT. CDR3: CASSYGSSITEAFF. The CDR3 coding sequence is TGTGCCAGCAGTTACGGGAGCTCGATCACTGAAGCTTTCTTT.

This clonotype came up a few times. The chain joins TRBV12-3 or TRBV12-4 to TRBJ1-1, with 9 bases lining up with TRBD1. With V trimmed by 1 base and J by 5 bases, 8 bases remained unmatched. CDR3 length equals 16 residues. As DNA, the CDR3 is TGTGCCAGCAGTTTAGAGGGGACAGGGAAGCGGACTGAAGCTTTCTTT. Its translation: CASSLEGTGKRTEAFF.

This clonotype was counted only a few times. V is TRBV20-1 and J is TRBJ2-1, with 8 bases aligning to TRBD2. CDR3 length: 15 residues. Per germline, CDR1 DFQATT and CDR2 SNEGSKA (reference sequence). Trimming cost V 3 bases and J 4 bases; bases outside gene matches: 8. CDR3 residues: CSASTTSGSYNEQFF. CDR3 bases: TGCAGTGCTAGCACAACTAGCGGATCATACAATGAGCAGTTCTTC.

This clonotype was detected a few times. V and J are TRBV12-3 or TRBV12-4 and TRBJ1-6; possibly TRBD1 for D (6 bases). V was pared by 3 bases and J by 8 bases, with 11 bases between. This CDR3 has 14 amino acids. The CDR3 DNA follows: TGTGCCAGCAGTTTTTACAGGGTTGATTCACCCCTCCACTTT. As protein: CASSFYRVDSPLHF.

This clonotype has a handful of counts. This sequence joins TRBV7-2 and TRBJ2-3; no clear D. The ends were cut back, 2 bases at V and 0 bases at J, with 9 bases in the middle. CDR3 length: 15 amino acids. Germline V gene lookup returns CDR1 SGHTA and CDR2 FQGNSA. The CDR3 DNA is TGTGCCAGCAGCTTAAGGCCAGCTAGCACAGATACGCAGTATTTT. This encodes CASSLRPASTDTQYF.

A few counts support this clonotype. The J gene is TRBJ2-4, the V gene TRBV5-1, with no clear D. The CDR3 extends over 12 amino acids. V lost 0 bases and J lost 9, with 7 bases in between. The germline V gene encodes CDR1 SGHRS and CDR2 YFSETQ. The CDR3 DNA follows: TGCGCCAGCAGCTTGGCGGCCGGCATTCAGTACTTC. Protein sequence: CASSLAAGIQYF.

This clonotype was counted only a few times. The chain is built from TRBV6-2 or TRBV6-3 and TRBJ2-5; maybe TRBD2 (5 bases). In germline, CDR1 is MNHEY, CDR2 SVGEGT. The CDR3 spans 15 residues. Trimming removed 7 bases at V and 2 bases at J, with 17 bases between. CDR3 nucleotides: TGTGCCAGCAACATGGAGGCGGCTAGACAAGAGACCCAGTACTTC. Its protein is CASNMEAARQETQYF.

This clonotype was seen more than once but under ten times. V and J are TRBV12-3 or TRBV12-4 and TRBJ2-2; 7 bases align to TRBD2. Unmatched junction bases numbered 7, after V lost 2 bases and J lost 4 bases. This CDR3 has 16 residues. DNA for the CDR3: TGTGCCAGCAGTTTATCGGCGGGGAGGGCCACCGGGGAGCTGTTTTTT. The encoded protein is CASSLSAGRATGELFF.

This clonotype was observed many times. This chain joins TRBV7-2 and TRBJ1-1; possibly TRBD1 for D (5 bases). Per germline, CDR1 SGHTA and CDR2 FQGNSA. V was clipped by 3 bases and J by 1 base, with 9 bases between them. This CDR3 is 14 amino acids long. The CDR3 coding sequence is TGTGCCAGCAGCTTCCCGGGACCGAACACTGAAGCTTTCTTT. This encodes CASSFPGPNTEAFF.

This clonotype was observed a handful of times. V gene TRBV20-1 combines with J gene TRBJ2-1, with 10 bases fitting TRBD2. The length of the CDR3 is 15 residues. Germline assignment: CDR1 DFQATT and CDR2 SNEGSKA (reference sequence). V dropped 1 base and J dropped 4; count of bases not matched to a gene: 4. The CDR3 nucleotides are TGCAGTGCTAGAGGAGCTAGCGGGGGTTACAATGAGCAGTTCTTC. This translates into CSARGASGGYNEQFF.

The V call is TRBV6-5, the J call TRBJ2-5, with TRBD2 identical over 12 bases. V lost 4 bases and J lost 5; bases outside the gene matches: 11. The CDR3 is 17 residues long. CDR1 and CDR2 from the germline V gene are MNHEY and SVGAGI. The CDR3 DNA reads TGTGCCAGCAGTTCCCAGACTAGCGGGGGACCACCCGAGACCCAGTACTTC. This gives the protein CASSSQTSGGPPETQYF.